This record looks at one T cell receptor (beta chain) sequence and its context. Using immunoSEQ multiplex PCR, the repertoire was profiled, and TCRdb retains in-frame clones only, with some absent. This table has some 390,000 clones, over 85% appearing once. The data are from a study of blood T cell repertoires in COVID-19. V was shortened by 0 bases and J by 5 bases, with 14 bases between the two germline ends. The CDR3 has 16 amino acids. The germline V gene has CDR1 LNHDA and CDR2 SQIVND (reference sequence). The receptor comes from a woman aged 30 to 39 who had recovered from COVID-19. The chain recombines TRBV19 with TRBJ2-4, with D perhaps matching TRBD2 (5 bases). What was sequenced was PBMCs or T cells enriched from blood (not recorded which). CDR3 loop: CASSIDHEGWENIQYF. The CDR3 DNA reads TGTGCCAGTAGTATAGATCACGAGGGTTGGGAAAACATTCAGTACTTC. Complete variable domain (other parts from reference TRBV19 and TRBJ2-4): DGGITQSPKYLFRKEGQNVTLSCEQNLNHDAMYWYRQDPGQGLRLIYYSQIVNDFQKGDIAEGYSVSREKKESFPLTVTSAQKNPTAFYLCASSIDHEGWENIQYFGAGTRLSVL.